What follows are 32 T cell receptor beta chains derived from one specimen sequenced in a study of T cells after yellow fever vaccination. In TCRdb, the 5' RACE reads were re-called with MiXCR into one record per CDR3 protein. The table has roughly 400,000 distinct CDR3 sequences, roughly a sixth seen once. The material sequenced was PBMCs, taken before the yellow fever booster vaccination. Receptors originate from a young man who received the YFV17D yellow fever vaccine.

This chain connects TRBV12-5 to TRBJ1-1, with a possible D match to TRBD1 (6 bases). With 2 bases removed from V and 10 bases from J, the gap between germline ends came to 14 bases. Germline V lookup: CDR1 LGHNT, CDR2 FRNRAP. CDR3 length equals 13 residues. The CDR3: CASGLTQGSRAFF. DNA for the CDR3: TGTGCTAGTGGTTTGACCCAGGGGAGTCGAGCTTTCTTT. The variable domain in full, with the rest retrieved from reference TRBV12-5 and TRBJ1-1, is DARVTQTPRHKVTEMGQEVTMRCQPILGHNTVFWYRQTMMQGLELLAYFRNRAPLDDSGMPKDRFSAEMPDATLATLKIQPSEPRDSAVYFCASGLTQGSRAFFGQGTRLTVV.

The chain combines TRBV20-1 with TRBJ2-3, with D possibly matching TRBD1 (6 bases). Germline CDR1 is DFQATT and CDR2 is SNEGSKA (reference sequence). The CDR3 runs to 14 residues. V shed 0 bases and J shed 4 bases, with 11 bases lying between them. CDR3 nucleotides: TGCAGTGCTAGAGACGGCAGGGGTGCAGATACGCAGTATTTT. Protein: CSARDGRGADTQYF.

The chain carries TRBV7-8 and TRBJ2-1, with D perhaps matching TRBD1 (6 bases). Germline-derived CDR1 and CDR2 are SGHVS and FQNEAQ. The ends were cut back, 5 bases at V and 8 bases at J, with 16 bases in the middle. The CDR3 has 14 amino acids. This chain's CDR3 is CASSADRELHEQFF. The CDR3 DNA sequence: TGTGCCAGCAGCGCGGACAGAGAACTACATGAGCAGTTCTTC.

The rearrangement links TRBV24-1 to TRBJ2-5; D gene uncertain. V lost 3 bases to trimming and J lost 3 bases, with 7 bases between them. Germline CDR1 is KGHDR and CDR2 is SFDVKD. The CDR3 spans 13 residues. In nucleotides, the CDR3 is TGTGCCACCAGTGATCCTTCAGAAGAGACCCAGTACTTC. Translation gives CATSDPSEETQYF.

This clonotype was seen at least ten times. The J gene is TRBJ2-7, the V gene TRBV18; D unclear. The CDR3 runs 14 residues. Germline CDR1 is KGHSH and CDR2 is LQKENI. V gave up 2 bases and J gave up 2 bases, with 10 bases separating them. Here the CDR3 reads CASSPGQETYEQYF. The CDR3 DNA follows: TGTGCCAGCTCACCAGGGCAGGAGACCTACGAGCAGTACTTC.

DNA of the CDR3: TGCAGTGCTAGTTTGTACCGCGGGCGCACGCAGTATTTT. It encodes CSASLYRGRTQYF. The rearrangement links TRBV20-1 to TRBJ2-3; a weak D match, TRBD2 (5 bases). The germline V and J ends were trimmed by 3 bases and 9 bases, with 16 bases remaining between them. The germline gives CDR1 DFQATT, CDR2 SNEGSKA (reference sequence). The CDR3 is made up of 13 amino acids.

The chain combines TRBV7-2 with TRBJ2-1; D remains unclear. Germline values: CDR1 SGHTA, CDR2 FQGNSA. The germline V and J ends were trimmed by 1 base and 0 bases, with 7 bases remaining between them. CDR3 size: 15 residues. The CDR3 bases are TGTGCCAGCAGCTTAGACTTGGGCTCCTACAATGAGCAGTTCTTC. Encoded protein: CASSLDLGSYNEQFF.

This clonotype has ten or more counts. The chain recombines TRBV20-1 with TRBJ2-5; possible D gene TRBD1, 5 bases. This CDR3 has 12 amino acids. Germline V gene data show CDR1 as DFQATT and CDR2 as SNEGSKA (reference sequence). The ends were cut back, 6 bases at V and 1 base at J, with 9 bases in the middle. The CDR3 here is CSAPTAQETQYF. The CDR3 DNA is TGCAGTGCCCCGACAGCCCAAGAGACCCAGTACTTC.

This clonotype was seen ten or more times. J is TRBJ2-4 and V is TRBV15; maybe TRBD2 (6 bases). CDR1 is LNHNV, CDR2 YYDKDF, per germline (reference sequence). CDR3 size: 14 residues. Trimming took 8 bases from V and 8 from J, leaving 19 bases between them. The DNA of the CDR3 is TGTGCCACCGGCCGTGGGGCGGGGCCGGACATTCAGTACTTC. Its translation is CATGRGAGPDIQYF. The full variable domain, rest sourced from reference TRBV15 and TRBJ2-4, is DAMVIQNPRYQVTQFGKPVTLSCSQTLNHNVMYWYQQKSSQAPKLLFHYYDKDFNNEADTPDNFQSRRPNTSFCFLDIRSPGLGDTAMYLCATGRGAGPDIQYFGAGTRLSVL.

The chain carries TRBV4-3 and TRBJ2-5, with a weak D call TRBD2 (6 bases). V shed 1 base and J shed 4 bases, with 13 bases lying between them. Germline V CDR1 and CDR2: LGHNA, YSLEER. This CDR3 spans 15 amino acids. CDR3 coding DNA: TGCGCCAGCAGCCAAGTCGGCGGGGATGTAGAGACCCAGTACTTC. Protein: CASSQVGGDVETQYF.

This clonotype has a handful of counts. The chain recombines TRBV7-8 with TRBJ1-4; TRBD1 might be the D (6 bases). Deletions cut 3 bases from V and 12 bases from J, with 14 bases between. The CDR3 sequence is 13 residues long. Germline CDR1 and CDR2: SGHVS and FQNEAQ. The CDR3 protein is CASSFTPGEELFF. In nucleotides, the CDR3 is TGTGCCAGCAGCTTTACCCCAGGGGAGGAACTGTTTTTT.

The table lists this clonotype with a few counts. V and J are TRBV4-1 and TRBJ1-5; D is undetermined. V lost 1 base, J lost 0 bases, and 7 bases lay in between. This CDR3 has 15 amino acids. Germline V gene lookup returns CDR1 MGHRA and CDR2 YSYEKL. The CDR3 coding sequence is TGCGCCAGCAGCCAAGCACAGAGTAGCAATCAGCCCCAGCATTTT. Protein product: CASSQAQSSNQPQHF.

This clonotype was seen a few times. This chain connects TRBV25-1 to TRBJ2-1, with D perhaps matching TRBD2 (5 bases). CDR1 and CDR2 from the germline V gene are MGHDK and SYGVNS. The CDR3 is 15 residues long. The V gene lost 2 bases and the J gene lost 7 bases, with 15 bases spanning the gap. The CDR3 sequence is CASSEGGTVLNEQFF. Here the CDR3 DNA reads TGTGCCAGCAGTGAAGGAGGAACAGTCCTAAATGAGCAGTTCTTC.

The chain recombines TRBV3-1 with TRBJ1-2, with D maybe TRBD1 (6 bases). The V end was cut by 4 bases, the J end by 2 bases, with 14 bases between. CDR1 LGHDT and CDR2 YNNKEL come from the germline V gene (reference sequence). CDR3 length equals 15 residues. CDR3 sequence reads: CASSPPGTRNYGYTF. The CDR3 DNA sequence: TGTGCCAGCAGCCCCCCCGGGACACGGAACTATGGCTACACCTTC. The full variable domain, completed using reference TRBV3-1 and TRBJ1-2, is DTAVSQTPKYLVTQMGNDKSIKCEQNLGHDTMYWYKQDSKKFLKIMFSYNNKELIINETVPNRFSPKSPDKAHLNLHINSLELGDSAVYFCASSPPGTRNYGYTFGSGTRLTVV.

The gene calls are TRBV5-1 and TRBJ2-1, with TRBD2 identical over 11 bases. The V segment lost 7 bases and the J segment 9 bases; nucleotides outside the gene matches: 9. Germline CDR1 and CDR2: SGHRS and YFSETQ. The CDR3 length is 14 residues. DNA of the CDR3: TGCGCCAGCCTCGGTGGGACTAGCGGCCGTGAGCAGTTCTTC. This encodes CASLGGTSGREQFF.

This chain connects TRBV27 to TRBJ2-1; 14 bases match TRBD2. CDR1 MNHEY and CDR2 SMNVEV come from the germline V gene (reference sequence). Unmatched junction bases numbered 10, after V lost 5 bases and J lost 10 bases. The CDR3 extends over 16 amino acids. The CDR3 loop reads CASSVLTSGGAGEQFF. CDR3 sequence (DNA): TGTGCCAGCAGTGTATTGACTAGCGGGGGGGCAGGAGAGCAGTTCTTC.

This clonotype has only a few counts. The rearrangement joins TRBV5-1 to TRBJ1-3; a possible D gene is TRBD1 (5 bases). V lost 0 bases, J lost 4 bases, and 11 bases lay in between. The CDR3 totals 15 residues. Germline loops: CDR1 SGHRS, CDR2 YFSETQ. The CDR3 loop reads CASSLGAGHGNTIYF. The DNA for the CDR3 is TGCGCCAGCAGCTTGGGAGCCGGACACGGAAACACCATATATTTT.

The CDR3 nucleotides read TGCAGTGCTAGAGACGGGGCTGTCGGGGAGCTGTTTTTT. Translating it yields CSARDGAVGELFF. V gene TRBV20-1 combines with J gene TRBJ2-2; D assignment may be TRBD1 or TRBD2 (5 bases each). V was cut by 0 bases and J by 7 bases, with 9 bases left in between. The CDR3 is 13 amino acids. Germline assignment: CDR1 DFQATT and CDR2 SNEGSKA (reference sequence).

This clonotype was found many times. The rearrangement links TRBV24-1 to TRBJ2-3, with D perhaps TRBD1 (5 bases). The CDR3 consists of 13 residues. V lost 4 bases and J 3 bases, leaving 7 bases between the germline ends. CDR1 and CDR2 from the germline V gene are KGHDR and SFDVKD. The DNA for the CDR3 is TGTGCCACCAGTGACCCAGGGACAGATACGCAGTATTTT. Residues: CATSDPGTDTQYF.

Only a few counts were recorded for this clonotype. The gene calls are TRBV7-2 and TRBJ2-1; tentative D call: TRBD2 (5 bases). There are 12 residues in the CDR3. Germline assignment: CDR1 SGHTA and CDR2 FQGNSA. V lost 7 bases and J lost 8, with 12 bases in between. The DNA for the CDR3 is TGTGCCAGCACCGGGAATCGATATGAGCAGTTCTTC. Its protein is CASTGNRYEQFF.

This clonotype was counted ten times or more. The CDR3 reads CASSPGTGNTEAFF. CDR3 bases: TGCGCCAGCAGCCCCGGGACGGGGAACACTGAAGCTTTCTTT. The chain links TRBV5-1 to TRBJ1-1; tentatively, D is TRBD1 (5 bases). Per the germline V gene, CDR1 is SGHRS and CDR2 is YFSETQ. V was trimmed by 4 bases and J by 1 base, leaving 11 bases between them. The CDR3 loop spans 14 amino acids.

The rearrangement joins TRBV4-1 to TRBJ2-5; 7 bases line up with TRBD2. Per the germline V gene, CDR1 is MGHRA and CDR2 is YSYEKL. This CDR3 region has 17 residues. V was clipped by 0 bases and J by 5 bases; unmatched bases: 12. CDR3 DNA: TGCGCCAGCAGCCAAGATAACGGAGCGGGGATTCATGAGACCCAGTACTTC. Residues: CASSQDNGAGIHETQYF.

The J gene is TRBJ2-5, the V gene TRBV14; the D is unclear. V lost 0 bases, J lost 5 bases, and 22 bases lay in between. The germline V gene encodes CDR1 SGHDN and CDR2 FVKESK. The CDR3 sequence is 18 residues long. The chain's CDR3 is CASSQDPPGVAIVETQYF. The CDR3 nucleotides are TGTGCCAGCAGCCAAGACCCCCCTGGGGTAGCCATAGTGGAGACCCAGTACTTC.

The V call is TRBV5-6, the J call TRBJ1-3, with unresolved D. The CDR3 is 14 amino acids. The V end was cut by 0 bases, the J end by 5 bases, with 9 bases between. From germline, CDR1 is SGHDT and CDR2 YYEEEE. The CDR3 is CASSLEDRRNTIYF. CDR3 nucleotide sequence: TGTGCCAGCAGCTTGGAGGACCGAAGAAACACCATATATTTT.

The chain links TRBV25-1 to TRBJ2-1; D unresolved. The CDR3 has 14 amino acids. Trimming left V 3 bases short and J 0 bases short, with 6 bases between. Germline V gene sequence: CDR1 MGHDK, CDR2 SYGVNS. The CDR3 DNA reads TGTGCCAGCAGTGAGGGGTTCTCCTACAATGAGCAGTTCTTC. Its translation: CASSEGFSYNEQFF.

The gene calls are TRBV5-1 and TRBJ1-1, with D possibly being TRBD1 (5 bases). V was cut by 0 bases and J by 6 bases, with 12 bases left in between. Per germline, CDR1 SGHRS and CDR2 YFSETQ. This CDR3 is built from 14 residues. The CDR3 loop reads CASSLAVGDAEAFF. The DNA for the CDR3 is TGCGCCAGCAGCTTGGCCGTAGGGGACGCTGAAGCTTTCTTT.

V and J are TRBV20-1 and TRBJ2-1; TRBD2 matches 11 bases. Trimming cost V 2 bases and J 7 bases; bases outside gene matches: 4. CDR1 and CDR2 from the germline V gene are DFQATT and SNEGSKA (reference sequence). The CDR3 runs to 14 residues. The CDR3 sequence is CSARTSGGRNEQFF. In DNA, the CDR3 is TGCAGTGCTAGAACTAGCGGGGGTAGGAATGAGCAGTTCTTC.

The chain is built from TRBV20-1 and TRBJ2-1, with D hard to call. Germline CDR1 is DFQATT and CDR2 is SNEGSKA (reference sequence). This CDR3 is built from 17 residues. The germline V and J ends were trimmed by 0 bases and 7 bases, with 22 bases remaining between them. The DNA of the CDR3 is TGCAGTGCTAGAGATATCACTCTCACATCTAATAGGAATGAGCAGTTCTTC. This encodes CSARDITLTSNRNEQFF.

In this sample, this clonotype turned up a few times. This chain uses TRBV27 with TRBJ2-3; D unresolved. With 7 bases removed from V and 2 bases from J, the gap between germline ends came to 10 bases. CDR1 is MNHEY and CDR2 is SMNVEV in the germline V gene (reference sequence). The length of the CDR3 is 13 residues. The CDR3 spells CASMRGNTDTQYF. CDR3 coding DNA: TGTGCCAGCATGAGAGGAAACACAGATACGCAGTATTTT.

There are many counts of this clonotype. The chain has TRBV6-2 or TRBV6-3 and TRBJ1-2, with TRBD1 as a possible D gene (5 bases). Germline assignment: CDR1 MNHEY and CDR2 SVGEGT. The CDR3 runs to 11 residues. The V gene lost 6 bases and the J gene lost 5 bases, with 7 bases spanning the gap. The CDR3 protein is CASSPGYGYTF. The CDR3 DNA reads as TGTGCCAGCAGCCCAGGGTATGGCTACACCTTC.

The rearrangement links TRBV4-1 to TRBJ2-2; D is possibly TRBD1 (6 bases). The V end was cut by 4 bases, the J end by 5 bases, with 14 bases between. Germline V gene data show CDR1 as MGHRA and CDR2 as YSYEKL. The CDR3 contains 15 residues. The DNA of the CDR3 is TGCGCCAGCAGCCGGATTCGGACAGAAACCGGGGAGCTGTTTTTT. Its translation is CASSRIRTETGELFF.

This clonotype was detected only a few times. The chain uses TRBV28 and TRBJ2-1; D is perhaps TRBD2 (6 bases). Trimming cost V 7 bases and J 10 bases, with 14 bases left between them. The CDR3 contains 12 residues. Germline lookup yields CDR1 MDHEN and CDR2 SYDVKM. CDR3 sequence reads: CASTLRGGEQFF. The CDR3 DNA is TGTGCCAGCACCCTGAGGGGAGGCGAGCAGTTCTTC.